Listed here are 17 T cell receptor beta chains from one sample, sequenced in a study of persistence of HIV-infected CD4 T cells. The immunoSEQ assay was version 4, run in survey mode. Method: immunoSEQ multiplex PCR; TCRdb's copy keeps in-frame clones and lacks some. The sample shows about 45,000 clones, about nine tenths of them seen only once. These receptors' targets are unknown. Cells were stimulated nonspecifically with anti-CD3/anti-CD28 magnetic beads. Responding CD4+ T cells were sorted by upregulation of both CD40 ligand and CD69. The sequences come from CD4+ T cells sorted from PBMCs after approximately 19-hour stimulation, collected from a patient who received antiretroviral therapy. The receptors were gathered from an adult woman with HIV who was CMV-seropositive.

The V gene is TRBV6-5, the J gene TRBJ2-1; maybe TRBD2 (7 bases). Germline CDR1 is MNHEY and CDR2 is SVGAGI. V was shortened by 9 bases and J by 7 bases, with 22 bases between the two germline ends. The CDR3 loop spans 15 amino acids. This CDR3 is CASILGGGAQNEQFF. CDR3 in DNA: TGTGCCAGTATCCTTGGTGGGGGGGCCCAGAATGAGCAGTTCTTC.

The V call is TRBV5-1, the J call TRBJ2-1, with 14 nucleotides matching TRBD2. Losses at the gene ends were 3 bases for V and 7 bases for J; bases not matched to a gene: 6. Per germline, CDR1 SGHRS and CDR2 YFSETQ. The CDR3 consists of 16 residues. The CDR3 DNA follows: TGCGCCAGCAGCTCGACTAGCGGGGGGGCTTGGAATGAGCAGTTCTTC. Residues: CASSSTSGGAWNEQFF.

The chain carries TRBV10-2 and TRBJ2-7, with 8 bases lining up with TRBD2. The germline V gene has CDR1 WSHSY and CDR2 SAAADI. The V and J ends lost 6 bases and 3 bases, in that order; junction bases with no gene match: 7. The CDR3 length is 14 residues. The CDR3 nucleotides are TGCGCCAGCAGCCTAGGACTAGCTCTCTACGAGCAGTACTTC. Its translation is CASSLGLALYEQYF.

The chain couples TRBV5-1 to TRBJ1-1; tentatively, D is TRBD1 (6 bases). V lost 4 bases and J 6 bases, leaving 16 bases between the germline ends. In germline, CDR1 is SGHRS, CDR2 YFSETQ. The CDR3 spans 14 residues. CDR3 sequence reads: CASSVGQLGAEAFF. CDR3 coding DNA: TGCGCCAGCAGCGTTGGACAGCTAGGCGCTGAAGCTTTCTTT.

This rearrangement joins TRBV18 to TRBJ2-1; 9 nucleotides match TRBD2. The ends lost 3 bases at V and 10 bases at J; junction bases unmatched: 7. The CDR3 totals 14 residues. CDR1 and CDR2 (germline): KGHSH, LQKENI. DNA of the CDR3: TGTGCCAGCTCACCCGGGCTAGCGGGGATCGAGCAGTTCTTC. It translates to CASSPGLAGIEQFF.

This clone was counted between two and nine times. The J gene is TRBJ1-5, the V gene TRBV19, with D possibly matching TRBD1 (6 bases). V lost 3 bases to trimming and J lost 3 bases, with 9 bases between them. Looked up from germline, CDR1 is LNHDA and CDR2 is SQIVND (reference sequence). The CDR3 consists of 14 residues. In nucleotides, the CDR3 is TGTGCCAGTAGTATGGGGGCGACCAATCAGCCCCAGCATTTT. Its translation is CASSMGATNQPQHF.

CDR3 sequence: CASRVRGGAWIDTQYF. The CDR3, as DNA: TGTGCCAGCAGGGTGAGGGGGGGGGCCTGGATTGATACGCAGTATTTT. The chain combines TRBV7-2 with TRBJ2-3, with D tentatively TRBD2 (7 bases). Trimming took 6 bases from V and 6 from J, leaving 22 bases between them. CDR1 is SGHTA and CDR2 is FQGNSA in the germline V gene. The length of the CDR3 is 16 residues.

The CDR3 loop reads CASSYAPGPQETQYF. CDR3 DNA: TGTGCCAGCAGTTACGCACCGGGTCCCCAAGAGACCCAGTACTTC. The V call is TRBV6-5, the J call TRBJ2-5; the D is unclear. Between the trimmed V and J ends, which lost 2 bases and 1 base, there was a span of 11 bases. The CDR3 runs to 15 residues. Germline V lookup: CDR1 MNHEY, CDR2 SVGAGI.

In its sample, this clone was seen a few times. This rearrangement joins TRBV10-1 to TRBJ1-1; D perhaps matches TRBD1 (5 bases). Germline-derived CDR1 and CDR2 are WNHNN and SYGVQD (reference sequence). The CDR3 contains 14 residues. V lost 3 bases and J 0 bases, leaving 8 bases between the germline ends. CDR3: CASSDGGMNTEAFF. CDR3 sequence (DNA): TGCGCCAGCAGTGACGGGGGAATGAACACTGAAGCTTTCTTT.

Points on this clone: Distinct nucleotide sequences in the sample also encode this CDR3. The chain combines TRBV9 with TRBJ1-1; D unresolved. The V end lost 1 base, the J end lost 1 base, and 5 bases lay between the germline ends. CDR3 length: 13 amino acids. Germline lookup yields CDR1 SGDLS and CDR2 YYNGEE. DNA for the CDR3: TGTGCCAGCAGCGTAACGGGGAACACTGAAGCTTTCTTT. Protein: CASSVTGNTEAFF.

This chain joins TRBV30 and TRBJ1-4; no clear D. The CDR3 loop spans 11 amino acids. The V gene's germline CDR1 is GTSNPN and CDR2 SVGIG (reference sequence). Between the trimmed V and J ends, which lost 0 bases and 8 bases, there was a span of 4 bases. CDR3 region: CAWSVGEKLFF. The CDR3 DNA sequence: TGTGCCTGGAGTGTAGGGGAAAAACTGTTTTTT. The whole variable domain, remainder taken from reference TRBV30 and TRBJ1-4, is SQTIHQWPATLVQPVGSPLSLECTVEGTSNPNLYWYRQAAGRGLQLLFYSVGIGQISSEVPQNLSASRPQDRQFILSSKKLLLSDSGFYLCAWSVGEKLFFGSGTQLSVL.

To note about this clone: Sequence at one end of the junction differs from germline and may be a read error. The chain has TRBV7-7 and TRBJ2-7; 10 bases fit TRBD1. Germline V gene sequence: CDR1 SSHAT, CDR2 FNYEAQ (reference sequence). The CDR3 runs to 15 residues. CDR3 residues: CASSSLTGGRYEQYF. CDR3 nucleotides: TGTGCTAGCAGCTCGTTGACAGGGGGCAGGTACGAGCAGTACTTC.

CDR3 coding DNA: TGTGCCAGTAGACAGATCTTCGGGGTCACCTATGGCTACACCTTC. Translating gives CASRQIFGVTYGYTF. The chain links TRBV19 to TRBJ1-2; no firm D call. CDR1 and CDR2 from the germline V gene are LNHDA and SQIVND (reference sequence). The CDR3 totals 15 residues. Trimming stripped 6 bases from V and 4 bases from J, with 18 bases between.

The rearrangement joins TRBV28 to TRBJ2-7; no clear D. The germline V and J ends were trimmed by 3 bases and 6 bases, with 9 bases remaining between them. CDR3 length: 12 residues. CDR1 MDHEN and CDR2 SYDVKM come from the germline V gene. Here the CDR3 reads CASSFGRIEQYF. The CDR3 DNA sequence: TGTGCCAGCAGTTTTGGACGGATCGAGCAGTACTTC.

The V and J genes are TRBV18 and TRBJ1-6; 11 positions match TRBD1. Germline loops: CDR1 KGHSH, CDR2 LQKENI. The CDR3 sequence is 18 residues long. Trimming removed 6 bases from V and 9 bases from J; junction bases left unmatched: 16. The CDR3 DNA reads TGTGCCAGCTCCCCGTCCCGGGACAGGGGGTCTGGTCGTTCACCCCTCCACTTT. It yields the protein CASSPSRDRGSGRSPLHF.

The V call is TRBV5-1, the J call TRBJ1-2; D gene ambiguous. Per the germline V gene, CDR1 is SGHRS and CDR2 is YFSETQ. The CDR3 has 14 amino acids. Trimming pared 4 bases from V and 8 bases from J, leaving 18 bases between. CDR3 protein: CASSPDPRLYGYTF. CDR3 nucleotides: TGCGCCAGCAGCCCGGACCCCCGACTGTACGGCTACACCTTC. The full variable domain, with the rest looked up from reference TRBV5-1 and TRBJ1-2, is KAGVTQTPRYLIKTRGQQVTLSCSPISGHRSVSWYQQTPGQGLQFLFEYFSETQRNKGNFPGRFSGRQFSNSRSEMNVSTLELGDSALYLCASSPDPRLYGYTFGSGTRLTVV.

Worth noting for this clone: The same CDR3 also results from other DNA sequences found in this sample. This rearrangement joins TRBV5-8 to TRBJ1-5; no clear D. CDR3 size: 12 residues. Germline values: CDR1 SGHTS, CDR2 YDEGEE. Trimming left V 2 bases short and J 5 bases short, with 5 bases between. The CDR3 region has the DNA TGTGCCAGCAGCTTCCGGGATCAGCCCCAGCATTTT. Amino acid sequence: CASSFRDQPQHF.